The T cell receptor (beta chain) described here comes from a study of blood T cell repertoires in COVID-19. About the study: From T cells, B-cell-depleted T cells, or PBMCs came the material, which was cDNA or gDNA.

Authors' data handling: Amplification of reference gene primers was used by the study to estimate nucleated cell counts. Clones were sequenced by immunoSEQ multiplex PCR, and TCRdb holds only the in-frame ones, with some missing. The V and J calls and clone size are taken from that table; D and trimming were inferred from the DNA. The sample consists of 35,000 to 50,000 clones, 90% to 95% of them appearing once. The V segment lost 3 bases and the J segment 0 bases; nucleotides outside the gene matches: 14. The CDR3 is 18 residues long. Germline values: CDR1 SGHNT, CDR2 YYREEE (reference sequence). The gene calls are TRBV5-4 and TRBJ1-1, with 7 bases fitting TRBD1. The sequenced material came from peripheral blood. This receptor was identified in a woman aged 25 to 45 in a cohort sampled during active COVID-19. The CDR3 DNA follows: TGTGCCAGCAGCTCCCCCGCCGGGAGGGGGCGGCTGAACACTGAAGCTTTCTTT. This sequence encodes CASSSPAGRGRLNTEAFF. Full variable domain (remainder filled in from reference TRBV5-4 and TRBJ1-1): ETGVTQSPTHLIKTRGQQVTLRCSSQSGHNTVSWYQQALGQGPQFIFQYYREEENGRGNFPPRFSGLQFPNYSSELNVNALELDDSALYLCASSSPAGRGRLNTEAFFGQGTRLTVV.